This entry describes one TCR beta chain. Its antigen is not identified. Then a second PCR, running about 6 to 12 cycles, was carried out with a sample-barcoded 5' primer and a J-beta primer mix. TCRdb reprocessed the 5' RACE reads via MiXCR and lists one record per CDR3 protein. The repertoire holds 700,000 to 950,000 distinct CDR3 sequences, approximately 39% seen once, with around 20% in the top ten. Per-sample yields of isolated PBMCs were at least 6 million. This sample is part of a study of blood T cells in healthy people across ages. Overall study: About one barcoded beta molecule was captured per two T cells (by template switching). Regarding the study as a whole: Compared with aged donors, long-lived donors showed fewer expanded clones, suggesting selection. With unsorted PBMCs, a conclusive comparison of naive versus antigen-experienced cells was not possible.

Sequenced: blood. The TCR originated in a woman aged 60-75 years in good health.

The CDR3 DNA follows: TGTGCCAGCAGTTCGACAGGGGGCGAGGCGGGCAATGAGCAGTTCTTC. Translation: CASSSTGGEAGNEQFF. The J gene is TRBJ2-1, the V gene TRBV6-6; 10 bases line up with TRBD1. After removal of 4 bases from V and 6 bases from J, the junction contained 9 bases not matched to a gene. Germline V CDR1 and CDR2: MNHNY, SVGAGI (reference sequence). The CDR3 runs to 16 residues.